The next 24 T cell receptor beta chains were all read from a single sample in a study of T cells in Graves' hyperthyroidism and ophthalmopathy. Researchers took RNA transcripts and amplified the TCR beta CDR3 regions from them. First-round RT-PCR with HTBI primers amplified the TCR CDR3 region. A single record per CDR3 protein comes from TCRdb applying MiXCR to the multiplex PCR reads. The sample lists under 700,000 distinct CDR3 sequences; around 15% were seen once. The specimen was blood. The receptors derive from a woman aged 18-30 years with Graves' hyperthyroidism.

The table lists this clonotype with many counts. The rearrangement links TRBV7-2 to TRBJ2-5, with D perhaps assigned TRBD1 or TRBD2 (6 bases each). Trimming left V 5 bases short and J 2 bases short, with 15 bases between. CDR3 size: 15 residues. Germline CDR1 is SGHTA and CDR2 is FQGNSA. CDR3 DNA: TGTGCCAGCAGCCGCCGTGGGGGGCCACAAGAGACCCAGTACTTC. Translation gives CASSRRGGPQETQYF.

V and J are TRBV12-3 or TRBV12-4 and TRBJ2-2; D gene uncertain. V was shortened by 3 bases and J by 6 bases, with 14 bases between the two germline ends. This CDR3 is built from 15 residues. The CDR3 nucleotides read TGTGCCAGCAGTTTGAGCCAGAAGAGGTCCGGGGAGCTGTTTTTT. It specifies CASSLSQKRSGELFF.

This clonotype was seen a handful of times. The chain combines TRBV19 with TRBJ1-1; D uncertain. Trimming stripped 2 bases from V and 10 bases from J, with 8 bases between. The CDR3 is 11 amino acids. The V gene's germline CDR1 is LNHDA and CDR2 SQIVND (reference sequence). CDR3 nucleotides: TGTGCCAGTAGTATAAGCTCCACAGCTTTCTTT. This gives the protein CASSISSTAFF.

This clonotype has more than one count but fewer than ten. The chain links TRBV30 to TRBJ2-7, with 9 bases lining up with TRBD2. CDR1 is GTSNPN and CDR2 is SVGIG in the germline V gene (reference sequence). CDR3 length: 13 residues. The junction had 3 bases not matched to a gene; V was cut back by 3 bases and J by 3 bases. Here the CDR3 reads CAWRAGGLYEQYF. The CDR3 bases are TGTGCCTGGAGGGCGGGAGGGCTCTACGAGCAGTACTTC.

This clonotype was detected only a few times. J is TRBJ2-7 and V is TRBV19, with TRBD1 identical over 7 bases. The CDR3 spans 14 residues. Germline values: CDR1 LNHDA, CDR2 SQIVND (reference sequence). The V and J ends lost 7 bases and 3 bases, in that order; junction bases with no gene match: 9. The CDR3 DNA sequence: TGTGCCAGTAACAATAAGGGACAGAGCTACGAGCAGTACTTC. It translates to CASNNKGQSYEQYF.

Ten or more counts support this clonotype. The V and J genes are TRBV7-2 and TRBJ2-3, with D uncertain. The V gene's germline CDR1 is SGHTA and CDR2 FQGNSA. V was pared by 1 base and J by 1 base, with 9 bases between. This CDR3 has 15 amino acids. The CDR3 loop is CASSLVIRRTDTQYF. Here the CDR3 DNA reads TGTGCCAGCAGCTTAGTGATCCGACGCACAGATACGCAGTATTTT.

This clonotype was detected many times. V gene TRBV7-9 combines with J gene TRBJ2-4; D tentatively reads TRBD1 or TRBD2 (5 bases each). V was clipped by 5 bases and J by 6 bases, with 17 bases between them. The CDR3 is made up of 15 amino acids. Germline-derived CDR1 and CDR2 are SEHNR and FQNEAQ (reference sequence). CDR3 DNA: TGTGCCAGCAGCGTGACACGAGGGACCTCAAACATTCAGTACTTC. Translated: CASSVTRGTSNIQYF.

This clonotype was counted a few times. The chain has TRBV20-1 and TRBJ2-5; 7 positions agree with TRBD2. Germline-derived CDR1 and CDR2 are DFQATT and SNEGSKA (reference sequence). The CDR3 has 15 residues. V lost 2 bases, J lost 0 bases, and 6 bases stayed unmatched. CDR3 protein: CSARWGGGNQETQYF. The CDR3 bases are TGCAGTGCTAGATGGGGGGGGGGAAACCAAGAGACCCAGTACTTC.

This clonotype was seen at least ten times. The rearrangement uses TRBV7-9 and TRBJ2-5; 11 nucleotides align to TRBD2. CDR3 length: 16 residues. The V gene's germline CDR1 is SEHNR and CDR2 FQNEAQ (reference sequence). V dropped 5 bases and J dropped 3; count of bases not matched to a gene: 8. The DNA of the CDR3 is TGTGCCAGCAGCCGTACCCTACTAGCGGGGGAAGAGACCCAGTACTTC. Translation gives CASSRTLLAGEETQYF.

This chain connects TRBV5-1 to TRBJ2-2; D gene ambiguous. The CDR3 consists of 17 residues. The germline V and J ends were trimmed by 0 bases and 0 bases, with 12 bases remaining between them. Germline lookup yields CDR1 SGHRS and CDR2 YFSETQ. CDR3 DNA sequence: TGCGCCAGCAGCTTGGGTCTAACGGAGCCGAACACCGGGGAGCTGTTTTTT. It yields the protein CASSLGLTEPNTGELFF.

Only a few counts were recorded for this clonotype. This chain joins TRBV29-1 and TRBJ1-1, with D possibly TRBD1 on 5 matching bases. Germline assignment: CDR1 SQVTM and CDR2 ANQGSEA. This CDR3 has 14 residues. Trimming took off 3 bases at V and 1 base at J, with 12 bases between the two ends. The CDR3 DNA is TGCAGCGTTGATCCGCGGGGGAGGAACACTGAAGCTTTCTTT. Protein product: CSVDPRGRNTEAFF.

Details on this clonotype: One end of the junction fails to match germline, which may point to a read error. The rearrangement uses TRBV5-1 and TRBJ1-1; a possible D gene is TRBD1 (6 bases). The V gene's germline CDR1 is SGHRS and CDR2 YFSETQ. This CDR3 comprises 15 residues. DNA for the CDR3: TGCGCCGGCAGCTTTGCGGGGGCAATGAACACTGAAGCTTTCTTT. Residues: CAGSFAGAMNTEAFF.

This clonotype has a count of ten or more. The chain couples TRBV5-6 to TRBJ2-3, with D maybe TRBD2 (7 bases). The germline gives CDR1 SGHDT, CDR2 YYEEEE. The CDR3 covers 15 residues. V was cut by 2 bases and J by 0 bases, with 10 bases left in between. CDR3 sequence (DNA): TGTGCCAGCAGCTTACAGGGAGGGAGCACAGATACGCAGTATTTT. It is translated as CASSLQGGSTDTQYF.

This clonotype was observed many times. This chain uses TRBV27 with TRBJ2-3, with 10 nucleotides matching TRBD2. Germline assignment: CDR1 MNHEY and CDR2 SMNVEV (reference sequence). This CDR3 is built from 15 residues. Unmatched junction bases numbered 5, after V lost 3 bases and J lost 5 bases. The CDR3 DNA reads TGTGCCAGCAGTTTTCTAGCGGGGGAATTAGATACGCAGTATTTT. Translated, it gives CASSFLAGELDTQYF.

The rearrangement joins TRBV6-9 to TRBJ2-2, with TRBD2 matching over 16 bases. The CDR3 loop spans 18 amino acids. V was clipped by 2 bases and J by 4 bases; unmatched bases: 4. The germline V gene has CDR1 MNHGY and CDR2 SVAAGI. The CDR3: CASSYPGLAGGGTGELFF. DNA of the CDR3: TGTGCCAGCAGTTATCCGGGACTAGCGGGGGGGGGCACCGGGGAGCTGTTTTTT.

This clonotype was seen repeatedly, ten times or more. This chain joins TRBV20-1 and TRBJ2-7, with D possibly TRBD2 on 5 matching bases. Trimming removed 3 bases from V and 0 bases from J, with 15 bases in between. CDR1 DFQATT and CDR2 SNEGSKA come from the germline V gene (reference sequence). The CDR3 spans 15 residues. The CDR3 here is CSASLPSGTSYEQYF. CDR3 nucleotides: TGCAGTGCTAGTCTACCGAGCGGAACCTCCTACGAGCAGTACTTC.

In its sample, this clonotype was seen many times. The V gene is TRBV19, the J gene TRBJ2-5; 7 nucleotides line up with TRBD2. The V and J ends lost 6 bases and 10 bases, in that order; junction bases with no gene match: 14. Germline values: CDR1 LNHDA, CDR2 SQIVND (reference sequence). This CDR3 is 14 amino acids long. The chain's CDR3 is CASRAPGLMSGQYF. CDR3 coding DNA: TGTGCCAGTAGGGCACCGGGACTAATGTCAGGCCAGTACTTC.

This clonotype has at least ten counts. The chain recombines TRBV7-9 with TRBJ1-2; D ambiguous. This CDR3 region has 15 residues. Trimming left V 4 bases short and J 2 bases short, with 14 bases between. The germline V gene encodes CDR1 SEHNR and CDR2 FQNEAQ (reference sequence). The CDR3 DNA reads TGTGCCAGCAGCTCCCACGACATAGGCAACTATGGCTACACCTTC. Protein sequence: CASSSHDIGNYGYTF.

In its sample, this clonotype was seen many times. The rearrangement links TRBV28 to TRBJ2-7; possibly TRBD1 for D (7 bases). V was trimmed by 6 bases and J by 4 bases, leaving 13 bases between them. Germline CDR1 is MDHEN and CDR2 is SYDVKM. There are 13 residues in the CDR3. CDR3 sequence: CASRRQGGYEQYF. CDR3 coding DNA: TGTGCCAGCAGACGACAGGGAGGTTACGAGCAGTACTTC.

The CDR3 coding sequence is TGTGCCATCAAACCCGGGACAGGAGTAATTTTAAACTATGGCTACACCTTC. Protein product: CAIKPGTGVILNYGYTF. The chain has TRBV10-3 and TRBJ1-2; TRBD1 aligns across 8 bases. The CDR3 totals 17 residues. Germline V CDR1 and CDR2: ENHRY, SYGVKD. J was trimmed by 2 bases and V by 7 bases; bases with no gene match: 15.

The table lists this clonotype with a few counts. The rearrangement uses TRBV9 and TRBJ2-1, with a tentative D call TRBD1 (6 bases). V was trimmed by 0 bases and J by 2 bases, leaving 12 bases between them. Germline V gives CDR1 SGDLS, CDR2 YYNGEE. This CDR3 has 16 amino acids. CDR3 amino acids: CASSVARDNAYNEQFF. CDR3 DNA sequence: TGTGCCAGCAGCGTAGCTCGGGACAACGCCTACAATGAGCAGTTCTTC.

This clonotype was seen ten or more times. This rearrangement joins TRBV6-4 to TRBJ2-1; TRBD1 matches 7 bases. CDR3 length equals 15 residues. Germline CDR1 MRHNA, CDR2 SNTAGT. With V trimmed by 4 bases and J by 2 bases, 5 bases remained unmatched. The CDR3 DNA reads TGTGCCAGCAGTGTCACAGGGGACACCTACAATGAGCAGTTCTTC. As protein: CASSVTGDTYNEQFF.

At least ten counts were recorded for this clonotype. This chain connects TRBV5-6 to TRBJ2-5, with TRBD2 matching over 8 bases. Germline CDR1 reads SGHDT; CDR2 reads YYEEEE. Losses at the gene ends were 5 bases for V and 5 bases for J; bases not matched to a gene: 5. There are 13 residues in the CDR3. DNA for the CDR3: TGTGCCAGCAGTTTAGCGGGACCGGAGACCCAGTACTTC. This codes for CASSLAGPETQYF.

The gene calls are TRBV24-1 and TRBJ1-2, with D uncertain. Germline loops: CDR1 KGHDR, CDR2 SFDVKD. Trimming left V 6 bases short and J 5 bases short, with 12 bases between. The CDR3 has 13 residues. CDR3 amino acids: CATSPRANYGYTF. CDR3 sequence (DNA): TGTGCCACCAGTCCCCGGGCCAATTATGGCTACACCTTC.